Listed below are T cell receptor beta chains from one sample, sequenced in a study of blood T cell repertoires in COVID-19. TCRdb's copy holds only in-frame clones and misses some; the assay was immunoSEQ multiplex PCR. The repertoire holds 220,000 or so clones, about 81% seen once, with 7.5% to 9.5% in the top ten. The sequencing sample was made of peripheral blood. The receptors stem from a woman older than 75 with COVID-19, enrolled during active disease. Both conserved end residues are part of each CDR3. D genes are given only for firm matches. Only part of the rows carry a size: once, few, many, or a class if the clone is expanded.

CDR3: CASSLEGGGVTEAFF
DNA: TGTGCCAGCAGTCTCGAAGGGGGCGGTGTAACTGAAGCTTTCTTT
V: TRBV7-3
J: TRBJ1-1
size: -
length: 15
D: TRBD1

CDR3: CASSPGLVQETQYF
DNA: TGTGCCAGCAGCCCTGGACTCGTACAAGAGACCCAGTACTTC
V: TRBV7-2
J: TRBJ2-5
size: -
length: 14
D: -

CDR3: CATSDSASGMQTQYF
DNA: TGTGCCACCAGTGATTCGGCTAGCGGGATGCAGACCCAGTACTTC
V: TRBV24-1
J: TRBJ2-5
size: few
length: 15
D: TRBD2

CDR3: CASTIGGGAGETQYF
DNA: TGTGCCAGTACCATTGGGGGGGGCGCAGGAGAGACCCAGTACTTC
V: TRBV19
J: TRBJ2-5
size: -
length: 15
D: -

CDR3: CASGLTGSNYGYTF
DNA: TGTGCCAGCGGATTGACAGGGAGTAACTATGGCTACACCTTC
V: TRBV6-5
J: TRBJ1-2
size: -
length: 14
D: TRBD1

CDR3: CAWRGGRIRAEAFF
DNA: TGTGCCTGGAGGGGGGGGAGGATACGAGCTGAAGCTTTCTTT
V: TRBV30
J: TRBJ1-1
size: -
length: 14
D: -

CDR3: CASSPGQGAYEQYF
DNA: TGTGCCAGCTCACCTGGACAGGGGGCCTACGAGCAGTACTTC
V: TRBV18
J: TRBJ2-7
size: -
length: 14
D: TRBD1

CDR3: CSARGVAAFF
DNA: TGCAGTGCCCGGGGTGTAGCAGCTTTCTTT
V: TRBV20-1
J: TRBJ1-1
size: -
length: 10
D: -

CDR3: CASSIEGGGNQPQHF
DNA: TGTGCCAGTAGTATAGAGGGGGGGGGCAATCAGCCCCAGCATTTT
V: TRBV19
J: TRBJ1-5
size: -
length: 15
D: -

CDR3: CASSDVRREKLFF
DNA: TGCGCCAGCAGTGATGTCAGGAGGGAAAAACTGTTTTTT
V: TRBV10-2
J: TRBJ1-4
size: -
length: 13
D: -

CDR3: CASSRRPGYYEQYF
DNA: TGTGCCAGCAGCCGACGCCCAGGATACTACGAGCAGTACTTC
V: TRBV11-2
J: TRBJ2-7
size: -
length: 14
D: -

CDR3: CASSPQGKHGYTF
DNA: TGTGCCAGCAGTCCACAGGGAAAGCATGGCTACACCTTC
V: TRBV6-5
J: TRBJ1-2
size: -
length: 13
D: -

CDR3: CASSPRTGEDGELFF
DNA: TGTGCCAGCTCACCCCGGACAGGGGAAGACGGGGAGCTGTTTTTT
V: TRBV18
J: TRBJ2-2
size: -
length: 15
D: TRBD1

CDR3: CASSGARQGYNEQYF
DNA: TGTGCCAGCAGTGGGGCCCGACAGGGTTACAACGAGCAGTACTTC
V: TRBV2
J: TRBJ2-7
size: once
length: 15
D: TRBD1

CDR3: CATSDPLRGSDYGYTF
DNA: TGTGCCACCAGTGACCCACTTCGGGGGTCGGACTATGGCTACACCTTC
V: TRBV24-1
J: TRBJ1-2
size: -
length: 16
D: -

CDR3: CASSSGQGASGRRGTDTQYF
DNA: TGTGCCAGCAGCTCCGGACAGGGGGCTAGCGGGAGACGGGGAACAGATACGCAGTATTTT
V: TRBV6-6
J: TRBJ2-3
size: -
length: 20
D: -

CDR3: CSAGRDIQYF
DNA: TGCAGCGCTGGGCGGGACATTCAGTACTTC
V: TRBV29-1
J: TRBJ2-4
size: -
length: 10
D: -

CDR3: CASASGANYGYTF
DNA: TGTGCCAGCGCCTCGGGTGCGAACTATGGCTACACCTTC
V: TRBV6-6
J: TRBJ1-2
size: -
length: 13
D: -

CDR3: CASQASGGYNEQFF
DNA: TGCGCCAGCCAGGCGAGCGGGGGATACAATGAGCAGTTCTTC
V: TRBV5-1
J: TRBJ2-1
size: -
length: 14
D: TRBD2

CDR3: CASRGRGTTQYF
DNA: TGTGCCAGCAGGGGACGGGGGACTACGCAGTATTTT
V: TRBV12-3/TRBV12-4
J: TRBJ2-3
size: once
length: 12
D: -